Following are 24 T cell receptor beta chains from one sample sequenced in a study of cytomegalovirus exposure and HLA in healthy donors. The repertoire was sequenced with immunoSEQ multiplex PCR; TCRdb's copy has only in-frame clones and lacks some. The sample lists approximately 270,000 clones, nearly 90% occurring once. Sequenced material: PBMCs. These receptors were obtained from a woman aged 18-29 years in good health and CMV-seronegative.

In this sample, this clone turned up a few times. The V and J genes are TRBV5-1 and TRBJ1-2; 8 bases align to TRBD1. Germline lookup yields CDR1 SGHRS and CDR2 YFSETQ. The CDR3 totals 13 residues. With 2 bases clipped from V and 6 bases from J, the junction kept 3 bases outside the gene matches. The CDR3 spells CASSFLTGDGYTF. Written as DNA, the CDR3 is TGCGCCAGCAGCTTCTTGACAGGGGATGGCTACACCTTC.

The chain employs TRBV7-2 and TRBJ1-1, with a weak D call TRBD1 (5 bases). V was pared by 6 bases and J by 3 bases, with 17 bases between. The CDR3 extends over 15 amino acids. Germline V gene lookup returns CDR1 SGHTA and CDR2 FQGNSA. DNA of the CDR3: TGTGCCAGCAGTCGGACCGGGGAGGGGTACACTGAAGCTTTCTTT. This gives the protein CASSRTGEGYTEAFF.

The genes are TRBV4-3 and TRBJ1-5; D ambiguous. V was shortened by 0 bases and J by 5 bases, with 8 bases between the two germline ends. Germline CDR1 is LGHNA and CDR2 is YSLEER. The CDR3 length is 14 residues. Here the CDR3 reads CASSQEWGDQPQHF. The CDR3 DNA reads as TGCGCCAGCAGCCAAGAGTGGGGAGATCAGCCCCAGCATTTT.

This clone was counted once. The chain has TRBV7-9 and TRBJ2-3; perhaps TRBD2 as D (6 bases). V lost 0 bases, J lost 3 bases, and 10 bases lay in between. Germline CDR1 is SEHNR and CDR2 is FQNEAQ (reference sequence). The CDR3 runs 15 residues. The CDR3 region has the DNA TGTGCCAGCAGCTTAGCACTGGGGAGGACAGATACGCAGTATTTT. This sequence encodes CASSLALGRTDTQYF.

This clone occurred once. V gene TRBV2 combines with J gene TRBJ2-3; 11 bases fit TRBD1. J was trimmed by 4 bases and V by 6 bases; bases with no gene match: 6. Per the germline V gene, CDR1 is SNHLY and CDR2 is FYNNEI. CDR3 length equals 15 residues. This CDR3 is CASRLDRGPADTQYF. The CDR3 DNA reads as TGTGCCAGCAGACTGGACAGGGGGCCGGCAGATACGCAGTATTTT.

The chain recombines TRBV5-4 with TRBJ1-6; a weak D match, TRBD1 (5 bases). The CDR3 extends over 14 amino acids. Germline V gene sequence: CDR1 SGHNT, CDR2 YYREEE (reference sequence). V was cut by 0 bases and J by 9 bases, with 10 bases left in between. The DNA for the CDR3 is TGTGCCAGCAGCTTGGCCTATAGGGGTTCACCCCTCCACTTT. Translating it yields CASSLAYRGSPLHF.

V and J are TRBV7-2 and TRBJ2-5, with a weak D call TRBD2 (7 bases). V dropped 5 bases and J dropped 5 bases, with 15 bases sitting between them. The CDR3 runs 14 residues. Germline V lookup: CDR1 SGHTA, CDR2 FQGNSA. The CDR3 DNA reads TGTGCCAGCAGCCCAAAACAGGGAGGGGAGACCCAGTACTTC. As protein: CASSPKQGGETQYF.

This clone was counted a single time. The sample holds other DNA sequences that translate to the same CDR3. This rearrangement joins TRBV10-3 to TRBJ1-5; no clear D. CDR3 length: 14 residues. The V gene's germline CDR1 is ENHRY and CDR2 SYGVKD. The germline V and J ends were trimmed by 0 bases and 2 bases, with 5 bases remaining between them. The CDR3 here is CAISESGGNQPQHF. CDR3 sequence (DNA): TGTGCCATCAGTGAGTCGGGCGGCAATCAGCCCCAGCATTTT.

The chain uses TRBV7-3 and TRBJ2-3; 7 nucleotides match TRBD2. Germline V lookup: CDR1 SGHTA, CDR2 FQGTGA. Trimming took 1 base from V and 1 from J; bases not matched to a gene: 2. CDR3 length equals 15 residues. This CDR3 reads CASSLIGLGTDTQYF. The CDR3 DNA sequence: TGTGCCAGCAGCTTAATAGGACTAGGCACAGATACGCAGTATTTT. The variable domain in full, completed from reference TRBV7-3 and TRBJ2-3, reads GAGVSQTPSNKVTEKGKYVELRCDPISGHTALYWYRQSLGQGPEFLIYFQGTGAADDSGLPNDRFFAVRPEGSVSTLKIQRTERGDSAVYLCASSLIGLGTDTQYFGPGTRLTVL.

The rearrangement joins TRBV10-2 to TRBJ1-6, with TRBD1 identical over 8 bases. This CDR3 is built from 14 residues. Germline V CDR1 and CDR2: WSHSY, SAAADI. Germline trimming cut 7 bases from V and 9 bases from J; bases unmatched to any gene: 8. The CDR3 sequence is CASTAQGVVSPLHF. The CDR3 nucleotides are TGCGCCAGCACCGCACAGGGGGTTGTTTCACCCCTCCACTTT.

The chain is built from TRBV6-5 and TRBJ2-3; perhaps TRBD1 as D (5 bases). The CDR3 runs 15 residues. CDR1 is MNHEY and CDR2 is SVGAGI in the germline V gene. The V and J ends lost 7 bases and 0 bases respectively, with 14 bases between them. CDR3 bases: TGTGCCAGCAAATACAGGATTTCTAGCACAGATACGCAGTATTTT. It specifies CASKYRISSTDTQYF.

The chain links TRBV9 to TRBJ2-3; D is possibly TRBD1 (6 bases). The CDR3 is 17 amino acids. Germline CDR1 is SGDLS and CDR2 is YYNGEE. V lost 4 bases and J lost 2, with 20 bases in between. CDR3 bases: TGTGCCAGCAGCCCGGACAGCCAGGGGCCCCCCACAGATACGCAGTATTTT. This codes for CASSPDSQGPPTDTQYF.

J is TRBJ2-1 and V is TRBV28; 10 nucleotides align to TRBD1. This CDR3 spans 17 amino acids. The germline gives CDR1 MDHEN, CDR2 SYDVKM. V lost 9 bases and J lost 8; bases outside the gene matches: 19. This chain's CDR3 is CASTPGQGLEATDEQFF. CDR3 in DNA: TGTGCCAGTACTCCGGGACAGGGGTTAGAAGCAACCGATGAGCAGTTCTTC.

The CDR3 DNA follows: TGTGCCAGCAGCTTAGAGCGGTCAGTGGAGACCCAGTACTTC. It yields the protein CASSLERSVETQYF. The chain has TRBV7-2 and TRBJ2-5, with a weak D call TRBD2 (5 bases). This CDR3 spans 14 amino acids. Trimming removed 1 base at V and 5 bases at J, with 11 bases between. Germline CDR1 and CDR2: SGHTA and FQGNSA.

This clone was seen once. The V call is TRBV29-1, the J call TRBJ2-3, with 11 bases aligning to TRBD2. Germline trimming cut 2 bases from V and 4 bases from J; bases unmatched to any gene: 11. The CDR3 contains 17 residues. Per germline, CDR1 SQVTM and CDR2 ANQGSEA. CDR3 sequence (DNA): TGCAGCGTTGAACTAGCGGGGGGACATTCCCCGCCAGATACGCAGTATTTT. It encodes CSVELAGGHSPPDTQYF.

The V and J genes are TRBV4-1 and TRBJ1-1; 7 nucleotides align to TRBD1. Germline CDR1 MGHRA, CDR2 YSYEKL. This CDR3 spans 13 amino acids. J lost 6 bases, V lost 2 bases, and 3 bases had no gene match. In DNA form, the CDR3 reads TGCGCCAGCAGCCAACGGACAGGAGCTGAAGCTTTCTTT. It encodes CASSQRTGAEAFF.

This clone was seen a few times. This sequence joins TRBV5-1 and TRBJ1-2; D gene uncertain. The V end was cut by 0 bases, the J end by 5 bases, with 5 bases between. CDR3 length equals 12 residues. CDR1 and CDR2 (germline): SGHRS, YFSETQ. The CDR3 here is CASSLESYGYTF. CDR3 DNA: TGCGCCAGCAGCTTGGAGAGTTATGGCTACACCTTC.

The rearrangement joins TRBV5-6 to TRBJ2-2, with D possibly matching TRBD2 (5 bases). This CDR3 comprises 14 residues. V was pared by 2 bases and J by 5 bases, with 10 bases between. Germline V gene data show CDR1 as SGHDT and CDR2 as YYEEEE. CDR3 bases: TGTGCCAGCAGCTTTGAGGGCCGGACCGGGGAGCTGTTTTTT. It codes for CASSFEGRTGELFF. The full variable domain, in which reference TRBV5-6 and TRBJ2-2 provide the parts outside the CDR3, is DAGVTQSPTHLIKTRGQQVTLRCSPKSGHDTVSWYQQALGQGPQFIFQYYEEEERQRGNFPDRFSGHQFPNYSSELNVNALLLGDSALYLCASSFEGRTGELFFGEGSRLTVL.

This chain links TRBV19 with TRBJ2-3, with TRBD1 matching 8 bases. CDR1 is LNHDA and CDR2 is SQIVND in the germline V gene (reference sequence). CDR3 size: 16 residues. With 3 bases clipped from V and 1 base from J, the junction kept 6 bases outside the gene matches. CDR3 in amino acids: CASSIGDRLGTDTQYF. The CDR3, as DNA: TGTGCCAGTAGTATCGGGGACAGGTTAGGCACAGATACGCAGTATTTT.

J is TRBJ1-1 and V is TRBV5-4; 7 positions match TRBD1. This CDR3 spans 15 amino acids. Germline V gene data show CDR1 as SGHNT and CDR2 as YYREEE (reference sequence). The V segment lost 2 bases and the J segment 5 bases; nucleotides outside the gene matches: 9. The CDR3 DNA is TGTGCCAGCAGCTTCAACAGGGGCCCTCGTACTGAAGCTTTCTTT. It encodes CASSFNRGPRTEAFF.

The chain joins TRBV9 to TRBJ2-2, with TRBD1 as a possible D gene (6 bases). Trimming took off 3 bases at V and 7 bases at J, with 7 bases between the two ends. Germline assignment: CDR1 SGDLS and CDR2 YYNGEE. The CDR3 is 12 amino acids. The CDR3 reads CASSADSGELFF. Written as DNA, the CDR3 is TGTGCCAGCAGCGCGGACAGCGGGGAGCTGTTTTTT.

The genes are TRBV7-9 and TRBJ1-5; D is perhaps TRBD1 (5 bases). V dropped 3 bases and J dropped 5 bases, with 5 bases sitting between them. Germline V gene lookup returns CDR1 SEHNR and CDR2 FQNEAQ (reference sequence). The length of the CDR3 is 12 residues. CDR3 loop: CASSFRDQPQHF. The CDR3 nucleotides read TGTGCCAGCAGCTTCAGGGATCAGCCCCAGCATTTT.

The V gene is TRBV7-2, the J gene TRBJ2-5, with 8 bases identical to TRBD2. Germline V gene data show CDR1 as SGHTA and CDR2 as FQGNSA. J lost 0 bases, V lost 1 base, and 7 bases had no gene match. The CDR3 spans 17 residues. CDR3 sequence (DNA): TGTGCCAGCAGCTTAGAGCACCAGCGGGGGTACCAAGAGACCCAGTACTTC. Protein sequence: CASSLEHQRGYQETQYF.

This chain links TRBV4-1 with TRBJ2-3; 7 nucleotides match TRBD1. In germline, CDR1 is MGHRA, CDR2 YSYEKL. V was pared by 4 bases and J by 1 base, with 5 bases of the junction left unmatched. This CDR3 comprises 15 residues. CDR3 coding DNA: TGCGCCAGCAGCCGCGGACAGGATCGCACAGATACGCAGTATTTT. Amino acid sequence: CASSRGQDRTDTQYF.